This TCR beta chain was captured by sequencing in a study of cytomegalovirus exposure and HLA in healthy donors. A word on this clone: Its target is not known.

Overall study results and limits: Most of the CMV-associated TCR beta chains (in a later analysis) appeared to be HLA-restricted.

Amplification used 60 Vbeta primers and 13 Jbeta primers. Some clones are missing from TCRdb's copy, which holds only in-frame ones; the method was immunoSEQ multiplex PCR. The sample includes roughly 140,000 clones, 79% of them seen just once. The sequenced material came from PBMCs. The sequence came from a woman aged 35 to 49 in good health and CMV-seropositive.

CDR3 sequence (DNA): TGCAGCGTTTTAGTATCTCAAGAGACCCAGTACTTC. Protein: CSVLVSQETQYF. V usage is TRBV29-1 and J usage is TRBJ2-5, with D unclear. V dropped 5 bases and J dropped 2 bases, with 9 bases sitting between them. The CDR3 has 12 amino acids. Germline CDR1 SQVTM, CDR2 ANQGSEA.